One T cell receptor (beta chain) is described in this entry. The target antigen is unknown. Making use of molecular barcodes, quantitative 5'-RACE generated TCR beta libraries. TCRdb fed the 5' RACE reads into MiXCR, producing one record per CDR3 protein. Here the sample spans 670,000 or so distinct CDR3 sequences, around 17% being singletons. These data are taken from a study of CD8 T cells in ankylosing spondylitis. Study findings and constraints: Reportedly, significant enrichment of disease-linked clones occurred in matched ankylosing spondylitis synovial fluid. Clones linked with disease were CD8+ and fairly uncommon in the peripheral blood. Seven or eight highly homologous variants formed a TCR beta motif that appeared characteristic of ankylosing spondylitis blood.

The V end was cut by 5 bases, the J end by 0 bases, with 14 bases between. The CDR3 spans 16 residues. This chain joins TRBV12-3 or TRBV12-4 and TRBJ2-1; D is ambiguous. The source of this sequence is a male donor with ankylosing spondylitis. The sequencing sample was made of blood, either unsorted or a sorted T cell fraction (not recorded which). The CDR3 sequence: CASSVTRSLSYNEQFF. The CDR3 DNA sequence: TGTGCCAGCAGTGTTACTCGAAGCCTCTCCTACAATGAGCAGTTCTTC.